Listed below are T cell receptor beta chains from one sample, sequenced in a study of blood T cell repertoires in COVID-19. Using immunoSEQ multiplex PCR, the repertoire was profiled, and TCRdb retains in-frame clones only, with some absent. The sample holds roughly 200,000 clones, around 90% seen once. Sequenced input: peripheral blood. These receptors were obtained from a man aged 50 or older with acute or convalescent COVID-19. The CDR3 runs from the conserved cysteine through the conserved F or W. Each record gives: D gene, V gene, J gene, clone size, CDR3 protein, CDR3 DNA. D genes are given only for firm matches. Clone size is not always given. Where it is, it says once, few, many or a class for expanded clones.

D: .
V: TRBV19
J: TRBJ2-7
size: .
CDR3: CATRNSGEQYF
DNA: TGTGCCACCAGGAACAGCGGCGAGCAGTACTTC

D: TRBD1
V: TRBV11-1
J: TRBJ1-1
size: .
CDR3: CASSLGRTGHTEAFF
DNA: TGTGCCAGCAGCTTAGGGCGGACAGGCCACACTGAAGCTTTCTTT

D: .
V: TRBV9
J: TRBJ2-1
size: .
CDR3: CASGGTEQFF
DNA: TGTGCCAGCGGGGGGACTGAGCAGTTCTTC

D: .
V: TRBV3-1/TRBV3-2
J: TRBJ1-2
size: .
CDR3: CASSHLAGDGYTF
DNA: TGTGCCAGCAGCCATCTGGCAGGGGATGGCTACACCTTC

D: TRBD1
V: TRBV27
J: TRBJ1-6
size: .
CDR3: CASSFFYGDRDRTVSPLHF
DNA: TGTGCCAGCAGTTTTTTTTACGGAGACCGGGACAGGACCGTATCACCCCTCCACTTT

D: TRBD2
V: TRBV6-5
J: TRBJ2-5
size: .
CDR3: CASSYSLAGQETQYF
DNA: TGTGCCAGCAGTTACTCGCTAGCGGGACAAGAGACCCAGTACTTC

D: .
V: TRBV5-5
J: TRBJ1-1
size: .
CDR3: CASSPGPAGTEAFF
DNA: TGTGCCAGCAGCCCCGGCCCAGCGGGCACTGAAGCTTTCTTT

D: .
V: TRBV2
J: TRBJ1-4
size: .
CDR3: CASSEGGPDEKLFF
DNA: TGTGCCAGCAGTGAGGGTGGGCCGGATGAAAAACTGTTTTTT

D: .
V: TRBV28
J: TRBJ2-1
size: .
CDR3: CASRLSGLRNEQFF
DNA: TGTGCCAGCAGACTTTCGGGACTGAGGAATGAGCAGTTCTTC

D: .
V: TRBV4-1
J: TRBJ2-3
size: .
CDR3: CASSQVRGRTDTQYF
DNA: TGCGCCAGCAGCCAAGTGCGGGGGCGCACAGATACGCAGTATTTT

D: TRBD2
V: TRBV6-1
J: TRBJ2-7
size: .
CDR3: CASSAREGRMRDEQYF
DNA: TGTGCCAGCAGTGCGCGGGAGGGCCGCATGAGAGACGAGCAGTACTTC

D: .
V: TRBV28
J: TRBJ1-5
size: .
CDR3: CASRAGGSGNQPQHF
DNA: TGTGCCAGCCGAGCGGGGGGTAGCGGCAATCAGCCCCAGCATTTT

D: TRBD2
V: TRBV3-1/TRBV3-2
J: TRBJ2-3
size: .
CDR3: CASSTRTSGTDTQYF
DNA: TGTGCCAGCAGCACCCGGACTAGCGGAACAGATACGCAGTATTTT

D: TRBD1
V: TRBV6-5
J: TRBJ1-5
size: .
CDR3: CASSFGTAGNQPQHF
DNA: TGTGCCAGCAGTTTCGGGACAGCGGGCAATCAGCCCCAGCATTTT

D: TRBD2
V: TRBV28
J: TRBJ2-5
size: once
CDR3: CASSFWRGVLETQYF
DNA: TGTGCCAGCAGTTTTTGGCGGGGGGTCTTAGAGACCCAGTACTTC

D: TRBD1
V: TRBV6-5
J: TRBJ1-1
size: .
CDR3: CASSQQQGSGEAFF
DNA: TGTGCCAGCAGTCAACAACAGGGGAGTGGTGAAGCTTTCTTT

D: TRBD1
V: TRBV2
J: TRBJ1-2
size: few
CDR3: CASIRDSLYGYTF
DNA: TGTGCCAGCATCCGGGACAGCCTCTATGGCTACACCTTC

D: TRBD2
V: TRBV30
J: TRBJ2-1
size: .
CDR3: CAWRTAGTSVFEQFF
DNA: TGTGCCTGGAGGACCGCCGGGACTAGCGTCTTTGAGCAGTTCTTC

D: TRBD2
V: TRBV7-2
J: TRBJ2-7
size: .
CDR3: CASSSSGRAGEQYF
DNA: TGTGCCAGCAGCTCCAGCGGGAGGGCGGGCGAGCAGTACTTC

D: TRBD1
V: TRBV15
J: TRBJ1-2
size: .
CDR3: CATSRVPPDRGPTNGYGYTF
DNA: TGTGCCACCAGCAGAGTCCCCCCGGACAGGGGGCCGACGAACGGCTATGGCTACACCTTC

D: .
V: TRBV7-9
J: TRBJ1-4
size: .
CDR3: CASSLGAGRAPEKLFF
DNA: TGTGCCAGCAGCTTAGGGGCTGGCAGGGCCCCCGAAAAACTGTTTTTT

D: .
V: TRBV15
J: TRBJ2-4
size: .
CDR3: CATSRAGGSGKNIQYF
DNA: TGTGCCACCAGCAGAGCGGGGGGCTCGGGCAAAAACATTCAGTACTTC

D: .
V: TRBV12-5
J: TRBJ1-3
size: once
CDR3: CASGSGPGGSENTIYF
DNA: TGTGCTAGTGGTTCCGGCCCGGGAGGGTCAGAAAACACCATATATTTT